These 10 T cell receptor beta chains came from one sample sequenced in a study of cytomegalovirus exposure and HLA in healthy donors. PCR involved 60 Vbeta and 13 Jbeta primers. Some clones are missing from TCRdb's copy, which holds only in-frame ones; the method was immunoSEQ multiplex PCR. The repertoire holds under 150,000 clones, with 80% to 90% as singletons. Source material: PBMCs. All receptors come from a woman aged 40 to 50 in good health and CMV-seropositive.

This clone was detected only a few times. V is TRBV9 and J is TRBJ2-1; tentatively, D is TRBD2 (5 bases). The germline gives CDR1 SGDLS, CDR2 YYNGEE. The CDR3 covers 13 residues. Trimming stripped 4 bases from V and 4 bases from J, with 9 bases between. The CDR3 DNA sequence: TGTGCCAGCAGCCCCGGGATGTACAATGAGCAGTTCTTC. Amino acid sequence: CASSPGMYNEQFF.

This sequence joins TRBV10-3 and TRBJ1-3; D is perhaps TRBD1 (6 bases). V lost 3 bases and J lost 3, with 18 bases in between. Germline V gene sequence: CDR1 ENHRY, CDR2 SYGVKD. The length of the CDR3 is 17 residues. The CDR3 here is CAISDSRPRGRGNTIYF. The CDR3 DNA sequence: TGTGCCATCAGTGACTCCCGACCCAGGGGACGTGGAAACACCATATATTTT.

The chain couples TRBV28 to TRBJ1-2, with D perhaps matching TRBD1 (5 bases). The germline V gene has CDR1 MDHEN and CDR2 SYDVKM. The CDR3 runs 14 residues. V lost 3 bases and J lost 1, with 9 bases in between. The CDR3 loop is CASSFRDFNYGYTF. CDR3 DNA sequence: TGTGCCAGCAGTTTCCGGGACTTTAACTATGGCTACACCTTC.

The J gene is TRBJ2-7, the V gene TRBV7-6, with TRBD1 matching over 7 bases. The CDR3 spans 17 residues. Germline CDR1 and CDR2: SGHVS and FNYEAQ. V lost 3 bases to trimming and J lost 4 bases; unmatched junction nucleotides: 15. CDR3 region: CASSLATGYDSRYEQYF. CDR3 coding DNA: TGTGCCAGCAGCTTGGCGACAGGGTATGATAGTCGGTACGAGCAGTACTTC.

The chain recombines TRBV28 with TRBJ1-4, with 8 bases identical to TRBD1. This CDR3 comprises 16 residues. Germline V gene lookup returns CDR1 MDHEN and CDR2 SYDVKM. Unmatched junction bases numbered 6, after V lost 4 bases and J lost 2 bases. CDR3 coding DNA: TGTGCCAGCAGTTCCCTGGACAGGGTGACTAATGAAAAACTGTTTTTT. The encoded protein is CASSSLDRVTNEKLFF.

J is TRBJ1-1 and V is TRBV6-5; D might be TRBD1 (5 bases). Trimming pared 6 bases from V and 5 bases from J, leaving 10 bases between. The CDR3 is made up of 12 amino acids. Germline V gives CDR1 MNHEY, CDR2 SVGAGI. The CDR3 sequence is CASSPGQTEAFF. The CDR3 DNA reads as TGTGCCAGCAGCCCAGGGCAGACTGAAGCTTTCTTT.

The CDR3 coding sequence is TGTGCCAGCAGCTTGGAGGAGCGGGGGCCGAACACAGATACGCAGTATTTT. Protein product: CASSLEERGPNTDTQYF. J is TRBJ2-3 and V is TRBV5-4; 8 bases are shared with TRBD2. Germline V CDR1 and CDR2: SGHNT, YYREEE (reference sequence). CDR3 length: 17 residues. J lost 2 bases, V lost 0 bases, and 8 bases had no gene match.

The chain has TRBV27 and TRBJ2-5; 7 bases agree with TRBD1. The better agreement between TRBJ2-7 and the DNA end casts doubt on the J call. This CDR3 has 15 residues. In germline, CDR1 is MNHEY, CDR2 SMNVEV (reference sequence). CDR3 nucleotide sequence: TGTGCCAGCAAATTGCTGGGACAGAGCTCCTACGAGCAGTACTTC. Its translation: CASKLLGQSSYEQYF.

The chain couples TRBV25-1 to TRBJ2-3; TRBD2 matches at 12 bases. Trimming at V came to 5 bases and at J to 4 bases, leaving 10 bases not matched to a gene. CDR1 and CDR2 (germline): MGHDK, SYGVNS. The CDR3 extends over 17 amino acids. The chain's CDR3 is CASSQSSGGAAADTQYF. CDR3 coding DNA: TGTGCCAGCAGTCAATCTAGCGGGGGGGCTGCCGCAGATACGCAGTATTTT. Based on the CDR3 plus reference TRBV25-1 and TRBJ2-3, the full variable domain is EADIYQTPRYLVIGTGKKITLECSQTMGHDKMYWYQQDPGMELHLIHYSYGVNSTEKGDLSSESTVSRIRTEHFPLTLESARPSHTSQYLCASSQSSGGAAADTQYFGPGTRLTVL.

V gene TRBV23-1 combines with J gene TRBJ1-5; the D gene is possibly TRBD1 (6 bases). TRBV23-1 is assigned to the ORF class and has an uncertain function. V gave up 2 bases and J gave up 4 bases, with 12 bases separating them. The CDR3 is 15 residues long. CDR3 residues: CASSQNRGGNQPQHF. The CDR3 DNA follows: TGCGCCAGCAGTCAAAACAGAGGGGGTAATCAGCCCCAGCATTTT.